This T cell receptor (beta chain) derives from a study of blood T cell repertoires in COVID-19. The wider study: Samples representing acute and convalescent COVID-19 were sourced from the United States, Italy and Spain.

The CDR3 contains 16 residues. J gave up 4 bases and V 2 bases, and 8 bases lay outside the gene matches. The V gene's germline CDR1 is SEHNR and CDR2 FQNEAQ (reference sequence). Methods used by the authors: Reference gene primers were amplified, and this amplification served to estimate nucleated cell counts. Profiling relied on immunoSEQ multiplex PCR, and the TCRdb table lists in-frame clones only, not all of them. V, J and clone size are those of that table, while D and trimming were read from the DNA. The sample carries 85,000 to 120,000 clones, around nine tenths recorded once. Sequenced: peripheral blood. V usage is TRBV7-9 and J usage is TRBJ2-3, with 8 bases matching TRBD2. The receptor comes from a man aged 50-59 years with active or convalescent COVID-19. This CDR3 reads CASSLRGAGAPDTQYF. The CDR3 DNA follows: TGTGCCAGCAGCTTAAGGGGAGCGGGGGCCCCAGATACGCAGTATTTT.